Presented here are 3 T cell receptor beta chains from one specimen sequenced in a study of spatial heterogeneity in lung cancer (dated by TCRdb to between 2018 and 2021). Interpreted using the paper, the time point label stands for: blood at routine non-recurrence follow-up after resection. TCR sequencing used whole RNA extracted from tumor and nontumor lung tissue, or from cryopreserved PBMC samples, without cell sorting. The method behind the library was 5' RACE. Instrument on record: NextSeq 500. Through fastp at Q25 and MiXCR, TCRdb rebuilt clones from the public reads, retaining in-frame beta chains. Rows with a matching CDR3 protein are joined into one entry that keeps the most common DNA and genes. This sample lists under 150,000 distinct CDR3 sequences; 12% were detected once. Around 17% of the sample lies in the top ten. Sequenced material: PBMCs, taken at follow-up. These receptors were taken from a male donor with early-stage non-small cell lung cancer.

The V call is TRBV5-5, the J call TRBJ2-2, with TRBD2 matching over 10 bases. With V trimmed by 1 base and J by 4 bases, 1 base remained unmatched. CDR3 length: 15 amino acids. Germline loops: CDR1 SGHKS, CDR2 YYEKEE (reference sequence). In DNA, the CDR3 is TGTGCCAGCAGCTTGATAGCGGGGGGCACCGGGGAGCTGTTTTTT. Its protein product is CASSLIAGGTGELFF.

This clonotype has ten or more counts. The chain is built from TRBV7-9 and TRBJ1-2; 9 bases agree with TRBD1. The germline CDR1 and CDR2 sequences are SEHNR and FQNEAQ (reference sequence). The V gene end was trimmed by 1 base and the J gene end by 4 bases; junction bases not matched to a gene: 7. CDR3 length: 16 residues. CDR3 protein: CASSLEAADRGYGYTF. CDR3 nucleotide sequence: TGTGCCAGCAGCTTAGAGGCGGCGGACAGGGGCTATGGCTACACCTTC.

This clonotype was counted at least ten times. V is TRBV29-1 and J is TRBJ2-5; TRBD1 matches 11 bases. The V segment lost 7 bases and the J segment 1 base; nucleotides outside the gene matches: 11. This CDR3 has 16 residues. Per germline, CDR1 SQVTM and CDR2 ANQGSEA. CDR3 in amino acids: CSGHSPGTGGQETQYF. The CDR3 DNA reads TGCAGCGGCCATTCTCCGGGGACAGGGGGCCAAGAGACCCAGTACTTC. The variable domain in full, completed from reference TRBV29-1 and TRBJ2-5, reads SAVISQKPSRDICQRGTSLTIQCQVDSQVTMMFWYRQQPGQSLTLIATANQGSEATYESGFVIDKFPISRPNLTFSTLTVSNMSPEDSSIYLCSGHSPGTGGQETQYFGPGTRLLVL.